These T cell receptor beta chains were read from a single sample in a study of control samples from healthy donors and cancer patients. The table came from immunoSEQ multiplex PCR; TCRdb's copy has only in-frame clones and leaves some out. The top ten clones hold about 2.7% of a sample with 40,000 to 60,000 clones, about 86% of them seen once. The material sequenced was PBMCs. Receptor source: a woman between 50 and 59 years old with lung cancer. Both conserved end residues are trimmed from each CDR3. The order of the fields is CDR3 protein, D gene, V gene, J gene. The D gene is left open where the match is weak.

CDR3 protein: ASNRVYTEAF
D gene: NA
V gene: TRBV19
J gene: TRBJ1-1

CDR3 protein: ASSLGQGGGYT
D gene: TRBD1
V gene: TRBV5-6
J gene: TRBJ1-2

CDR3 protein: ASSPRDTNNEQF
D gene: NA
V gene: TRBV4-1
J gene: TRBJ2-1

CDR3 protein: ASSLGYEQY
D gene: NA
V gene: TRBV5-4
J gene: TRBJ2-7

CDR3 protein: ASSQERSGAVTEAF
D gene: NA
V gene: TRBV3-1/TRBV3-2
J gene: TRBJ1-1

CDR3 protein: ASSYKTGACEPQH
D gene: NA
V gene: TRBV11-2
J gene: TRBJ1-5

CDR3 protein: ASNRQGGAGQPQH
D gene: TRBD1
V gene: TRBV19
J gene: TRBJ1-5

CDR3 protein: ASSSYNQPQH
D gene: NA
V gene: TRBV28
J gene: TRBJ1-5

CDR3 protein: ASRRSNYGYT
D gene: NA
V gene: TRBV6-5
J gene: TRBJ1-2

CDR3 protein: ASSSGATARDGYT
D gene: NA
V gene: TRBV7-2
J gene: TRBJ1-2

CDR3 protein: ASSLSIFSGNTIY
D gene: NA
V gene: TRBV5-5
J gene: TRBJ1-3

CDR3 protein: ASSLIAYSEAF
D gene: NA
V gene: TRBV6-2/TRBV6-3
J gene: TRBJ1-1

CDR3 protein: ASSLGVRGTDTQY
D gene: NA
V gene: TRBV7-3
J gene: TRBJ2-3

CDR3 protein: SGLGSQGEQF
D gene: NA
V gene: TRBV29-1
J gene: TRBJ2-1

CDR3 protein: ASSYFLPTQGTEAF
D gene: NA
V gene: TRBV6-2/TRBV6-3
J gene: TRBJ1-1

CDR3 protein: ASSLRAGVHSPLH
D gene: NA
V gene: TRBV5-8
J gene: TRBJ1-6

CDR3 protein: ASSSYGTGFGRYEQY
D gene: TRBD1
V gene: TRBV7-8
J gene: TRBJ2-7

CDR3 protein: ASSHHRVFNEQF
D gene: NA
V gene: TRBV27
J gene: TRBJ2-1

CDR3 protein: ASSQGQQGQPQH
D gene: NA
V gene: TRBV3-1/TRBV3-2
J gene: TRBJ1-5

CDR3 protein: ASSSLSASEHYEQY
D gene: NA
V gene: TRBV27
J gene: TRBJ2-7

CDR3 protein: ATTGGGRGNEQF
D gene: NA
V gene: TRBV6-6
J gene: TRBJ2-1

CDR3 protein: ASSQRGPGQGISGANVLT
D gene: TRBD1
V gene: TRBV4-3
J gene: TRBJ2-6